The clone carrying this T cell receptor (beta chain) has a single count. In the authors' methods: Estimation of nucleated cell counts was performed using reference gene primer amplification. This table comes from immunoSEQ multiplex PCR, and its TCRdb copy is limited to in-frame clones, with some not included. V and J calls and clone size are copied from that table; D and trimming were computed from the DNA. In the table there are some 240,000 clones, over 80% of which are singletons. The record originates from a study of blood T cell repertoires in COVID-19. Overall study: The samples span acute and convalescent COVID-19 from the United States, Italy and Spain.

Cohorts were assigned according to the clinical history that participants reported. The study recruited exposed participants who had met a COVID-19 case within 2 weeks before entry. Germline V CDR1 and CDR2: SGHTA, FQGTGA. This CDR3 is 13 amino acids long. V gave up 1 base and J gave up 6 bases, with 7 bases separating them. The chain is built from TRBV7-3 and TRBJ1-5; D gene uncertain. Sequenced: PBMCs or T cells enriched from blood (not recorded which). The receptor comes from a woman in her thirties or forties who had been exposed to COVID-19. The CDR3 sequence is CASSLSPVQPQHF. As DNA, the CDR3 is TGTGCCAGCAGCTTAAGCCCGGTTCAGCCCCAGCATTTT.